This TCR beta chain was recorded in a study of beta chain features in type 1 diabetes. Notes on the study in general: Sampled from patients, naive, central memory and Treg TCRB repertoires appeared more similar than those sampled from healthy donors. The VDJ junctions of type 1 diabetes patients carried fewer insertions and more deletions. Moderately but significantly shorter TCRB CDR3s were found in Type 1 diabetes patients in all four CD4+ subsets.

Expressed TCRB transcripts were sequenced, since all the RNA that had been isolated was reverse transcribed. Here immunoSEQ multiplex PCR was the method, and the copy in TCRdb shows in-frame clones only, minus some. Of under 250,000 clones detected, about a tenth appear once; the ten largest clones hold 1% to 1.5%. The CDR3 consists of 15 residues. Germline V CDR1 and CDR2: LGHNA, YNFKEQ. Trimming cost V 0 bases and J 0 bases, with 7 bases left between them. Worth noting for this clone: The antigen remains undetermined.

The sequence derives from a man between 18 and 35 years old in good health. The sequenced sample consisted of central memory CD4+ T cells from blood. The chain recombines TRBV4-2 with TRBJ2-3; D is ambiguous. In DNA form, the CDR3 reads TGTGCCAGCAGCCAAGACTACCTGAGCACAGATACGCAGTATTTT. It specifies CASSQDYLSTDTQYF.